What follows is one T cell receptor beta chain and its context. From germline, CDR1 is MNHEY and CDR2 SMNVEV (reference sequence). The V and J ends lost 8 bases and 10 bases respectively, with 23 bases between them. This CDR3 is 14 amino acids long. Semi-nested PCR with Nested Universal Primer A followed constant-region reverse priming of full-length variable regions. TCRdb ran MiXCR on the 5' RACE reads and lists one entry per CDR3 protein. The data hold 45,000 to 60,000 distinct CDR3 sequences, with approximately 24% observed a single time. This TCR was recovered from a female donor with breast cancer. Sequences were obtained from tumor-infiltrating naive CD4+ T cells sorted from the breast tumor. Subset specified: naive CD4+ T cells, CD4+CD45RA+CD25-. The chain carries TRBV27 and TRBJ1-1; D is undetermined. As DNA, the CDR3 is TGTGCCAGCTGCTACAGCTATTCGGTTACGCCAGCTTTCTTT. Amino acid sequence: CASCYSYSVTPAFF.